The next 8 T cell receptor beta chains were all read from a single sample in a study of T cells in Graves' hyperthyroidism and ophthalmopathy (dated 2019 in TCRdb). Libraries were built with multiplex PCR. The sequencing machine was an Illumina HiSeq 2000. The TCR beta CDR3 regions were amplified from RNA transcripts. The first round of RT-PCR for the TCR CDR3 was performed with the HTBI primer set and the Qiagen OneStep RT-PCR kit. TCRdb's own reprocessing of the public reads used fastp at Q25 and MiXCR and kept productive beta chains. A single entry per CDR3 protein holds the most common genes and DNA from its merged rows. The sample table holds roughly 710,000 distinct CDR3 sequences, of which about a third were seen once. Roughly 31% of the sample goes to the ten largest clones. What was sequenced was blood. These receptors were collected from a middle-aged woman with Graves' hyperthyroidism.

As concerns this clonotype: Since a much larger clone is just one base distant, this may be a read error. The chain has TRBV7-8 and TRBJ1-2; D remains ambiguous. CDR1 is SGHVS, CDR2 FQNEAQ, per germline. The V end was cut by 1 base, the J end by 4 bases, with 10 bases between. The CDR3 contains 14 residues. The CDR3 region has the DNA TGTGCCAGCAGCTTAGGGTCGACTAGCTATGGCTACACCTTC. Residues: CASSLGSTSYGYTF.

This clonotype was detected many times. The CDR3 region has the DNA TGCAGTCGAGTGGGGTTAGAGACCCAGTACTTC. Protein: CSRVGLETQYF. V usage is TRBV20-1 and J usage is TRBJ2-5, with no clear D. The V end was cut by 8 bases, the J end by 4 bases, with 11 bases between. The V gene's germline CDR1 is DFQATT and CDR2 SNEGSKA (reference sequence). The CDR3 spans 11 residues.

The chain links TRBV7-4 to TRBJ1-2; the D is unclear. Trimming pared 6 bases from V and 0 bases from J, leaving 20 bases between. The CDR3 extends over 17 amino acids. Germline V CDR1 and CDR2: SGHVT, SQSDAQ. CDR3 coding DNA: TGTGCCAGCAGTTCCTTGCGGACGGGCCCTTCTAACTATGGCTACACCTTC. Translating gives CASSSLRTGPSNYGYTF.

This clonotype has a count of ten or more. CDR3 bases: TGTGCCAGCAGTGAATGGGGTTCAGGGGCCAACGTCCTGACTTTC. Encoded protein: CASSEWGSGANVLTF. The chain carries TRBV2 and TRBJ2-6; no clear D gene. The CDR3 extends over 15 amino acids. V shed 2 bases and J shed 4 bases, with 9 bases lying between them. CDR1 is SNHLY and CDR2 is FYNNEI in the germline V gene.

This chain uses TRBV7-2 with TRBJ1-1; 10 bases align to TRBD1. This CDR3 spans 16 amino acids. From germline, CDR1 is SGHTA and CDR2 FQGNSA. Trimming at V came to 5 bases and at J to 4 bases, leaving 10 bases not matched to a gene. The CDR3 loop reads CASSLPTGGRGTEAFF. CDR3 in DNA: TGTGCCAGCAGCCTACCGACAGGGGGCAGAGGCACTGAAGCTTTCTTT.

The chain employs TRBV6-5 and TRBJ1-5; TRBD1 might be the D (5 bases). There are 15 residues in the CDR3. Deletions cut 8 bases from V and 4 bases from J, with 18 bases between. The germline V gene has CDR1 MNHEY and CDR2 SVGAGI. CDR3 in amino acids: CASHRRGLRNQPQHF. The DNA of the CDR3 is TGTGCCAGCCACCGACGGGGGTTACGGAATCAGCCCCAGCATTTT.

The V and J genes are TRBV5-1 and TRBJ2-2; 9 nucleotides match TRBD1. The CDR3 totals 15 residues. The germline gives CDR1 SGHRS, CDR2 YFSETQ. With V trimmed by 3 bases and J by 3 bases, 3 bases remained unmatched. CDR3 sequence: CASSWTGADTGELFF. The CDR3 nucleotides read TGCGCCAGCAGCTGGACAGGGGCGGACACCGGGGAGCTGTTTTTT.

There are many counts of this clonotype. CDR3 sequence (DNA): TGTGCCAGCAGCCATTTACAGACCTACGAGCAGTACTTC. Translated, it gives CASSHLQTYEQYF. V and J are TRBV7-8 and TRBJ2-7; D is ambiguous. The CDR3 spans 13 residues. The V gene's germline CDR1 is SGHVS and CDR2 FQNEAQ. V was clipped by 5 bases and J by 2 bases, with 10 bases between them.